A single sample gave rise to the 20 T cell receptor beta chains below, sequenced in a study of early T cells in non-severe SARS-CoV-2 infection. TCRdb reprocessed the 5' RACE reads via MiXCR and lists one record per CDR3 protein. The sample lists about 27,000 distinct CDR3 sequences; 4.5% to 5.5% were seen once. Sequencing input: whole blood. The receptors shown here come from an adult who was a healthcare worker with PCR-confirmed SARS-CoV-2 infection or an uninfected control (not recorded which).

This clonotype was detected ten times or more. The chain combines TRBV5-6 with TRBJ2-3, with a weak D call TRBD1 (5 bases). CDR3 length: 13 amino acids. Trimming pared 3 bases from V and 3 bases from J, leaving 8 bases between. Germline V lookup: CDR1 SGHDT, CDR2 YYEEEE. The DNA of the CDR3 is TGTGCCAGCAGCTGGGGCGGAACAGATACGCAGTATTTT. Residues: CASSWGGTDTQYF.

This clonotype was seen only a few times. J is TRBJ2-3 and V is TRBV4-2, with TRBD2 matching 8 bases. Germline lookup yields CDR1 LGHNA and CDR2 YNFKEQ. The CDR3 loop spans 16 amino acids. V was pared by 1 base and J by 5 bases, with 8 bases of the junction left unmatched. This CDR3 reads CASSQAAQRGQDTQYF. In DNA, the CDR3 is TGTGCCAGCAGCCAAGCTGCCCAGCGGGGGCAAGATACGCAGTATTTT.

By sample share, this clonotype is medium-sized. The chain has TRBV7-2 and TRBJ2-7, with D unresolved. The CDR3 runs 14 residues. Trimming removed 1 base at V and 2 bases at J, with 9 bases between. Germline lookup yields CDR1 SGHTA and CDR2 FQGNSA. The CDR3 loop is CASSLGLATYEQYF. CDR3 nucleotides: TGTGCCAGCAGCTTAGGACTGGCGACCTACGAGCAGTACTTC.

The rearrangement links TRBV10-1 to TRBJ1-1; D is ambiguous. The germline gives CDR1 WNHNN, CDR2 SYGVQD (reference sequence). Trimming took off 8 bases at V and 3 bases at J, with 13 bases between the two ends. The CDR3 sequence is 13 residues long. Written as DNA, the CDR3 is TGCGCCAGCCGCCGGGATCCTGACACTGAAGCTTTCTTT. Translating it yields CASRRDPDTEAFF.

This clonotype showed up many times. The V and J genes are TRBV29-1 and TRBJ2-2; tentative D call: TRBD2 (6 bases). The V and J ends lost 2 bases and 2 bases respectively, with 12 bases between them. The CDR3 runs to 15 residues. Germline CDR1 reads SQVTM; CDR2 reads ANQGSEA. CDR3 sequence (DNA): TGCAGCGTTGAAAGCGCGGGGTTAAACACCGGGGAGCTGTTTTTT. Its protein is CSVESAGLNTGELFF.

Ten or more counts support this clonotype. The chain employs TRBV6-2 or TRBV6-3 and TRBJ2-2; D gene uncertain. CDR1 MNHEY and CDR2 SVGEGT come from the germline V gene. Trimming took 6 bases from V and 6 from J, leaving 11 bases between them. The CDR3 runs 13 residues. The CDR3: CASSRPGPGELFF. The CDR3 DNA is TGTGCCAGCAGCCGACCGGGCCCCGGGGAGCTGTTTTTT.

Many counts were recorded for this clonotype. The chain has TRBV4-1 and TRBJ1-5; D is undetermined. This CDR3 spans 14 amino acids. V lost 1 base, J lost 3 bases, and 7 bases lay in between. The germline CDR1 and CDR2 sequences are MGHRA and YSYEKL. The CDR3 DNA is TGCGCCAGCAGCCAAGTGAGGACCAATCAGCCCCAGCATTTT. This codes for CASSQVRTNQPQHF.

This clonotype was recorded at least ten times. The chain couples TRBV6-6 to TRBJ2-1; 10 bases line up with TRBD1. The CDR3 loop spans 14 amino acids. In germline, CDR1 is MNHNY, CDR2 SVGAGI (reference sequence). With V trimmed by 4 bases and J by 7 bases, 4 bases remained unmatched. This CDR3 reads CASSSWDRGNEQFF. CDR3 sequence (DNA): TGTGCCAGCAGTTCCTGGGACAGGGGAAATGAGCAGTTCTTC.

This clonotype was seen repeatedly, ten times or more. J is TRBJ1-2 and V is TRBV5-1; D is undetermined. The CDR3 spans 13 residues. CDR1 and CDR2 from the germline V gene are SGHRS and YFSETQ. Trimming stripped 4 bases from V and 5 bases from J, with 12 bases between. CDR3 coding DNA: TGCGCCAGCAGCGAGGAGGGAGCGTATGGCTACACCTTC. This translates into CASSEEGAYGYTF.

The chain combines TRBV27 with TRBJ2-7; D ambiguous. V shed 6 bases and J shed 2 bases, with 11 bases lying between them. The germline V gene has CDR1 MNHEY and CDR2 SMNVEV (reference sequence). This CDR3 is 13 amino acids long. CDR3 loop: CASRPRQAYEQYF. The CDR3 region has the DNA TGTGCCAGCAGGCCAAGACAAGCCTACGAGCAGTACTTC.

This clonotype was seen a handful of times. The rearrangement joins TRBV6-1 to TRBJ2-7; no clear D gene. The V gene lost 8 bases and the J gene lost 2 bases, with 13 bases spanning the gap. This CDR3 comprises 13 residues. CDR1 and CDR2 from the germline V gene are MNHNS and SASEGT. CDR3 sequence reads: CASSLPSPYEQYF. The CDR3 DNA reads TGTGCCAGCTCGCTGCCGAGTCCCTACGAGCAGTACTTC.

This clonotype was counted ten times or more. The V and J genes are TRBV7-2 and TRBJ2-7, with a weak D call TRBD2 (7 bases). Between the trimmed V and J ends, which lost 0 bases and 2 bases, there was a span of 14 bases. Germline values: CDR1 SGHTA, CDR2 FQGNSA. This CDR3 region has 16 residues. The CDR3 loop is CASSLAAGASAYEQYF. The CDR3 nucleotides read TGTGCCAGCAGCTTAGCCGCGGGGGCCTCGGCCTACGAGCAGTACTTC.

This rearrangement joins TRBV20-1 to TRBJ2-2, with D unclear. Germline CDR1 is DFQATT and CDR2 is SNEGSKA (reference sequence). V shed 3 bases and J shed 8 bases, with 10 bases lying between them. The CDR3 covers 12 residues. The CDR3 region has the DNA TGCAGTGCTAGGATGGGGATAGGGGAGCTGTTTTTT. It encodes CSARMGIGELFF.

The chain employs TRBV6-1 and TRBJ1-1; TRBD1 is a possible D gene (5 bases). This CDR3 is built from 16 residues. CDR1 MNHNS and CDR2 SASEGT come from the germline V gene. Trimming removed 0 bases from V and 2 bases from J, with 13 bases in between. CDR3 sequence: CASSEAPGASNTEAFF. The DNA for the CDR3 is TGTGCCAGCAGTGAAGCGCCCGGGGCAAGTAACACTGAAGCTTTCTTT.

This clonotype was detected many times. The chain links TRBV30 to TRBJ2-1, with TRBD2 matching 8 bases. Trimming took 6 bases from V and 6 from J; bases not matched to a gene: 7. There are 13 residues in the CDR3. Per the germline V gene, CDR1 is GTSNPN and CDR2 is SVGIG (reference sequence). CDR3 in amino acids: CACPGLGTNEQFF. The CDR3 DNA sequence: TGTGCCTGTCCGGGACTAGGAACCAATGAGCAGTTCTTC. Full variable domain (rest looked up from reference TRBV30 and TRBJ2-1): SQTIHQWPATLVQPVGSPLSLECTVEGTSNPNLYWYRQAAGRGLQLLFYSVGIGQISSEVPQNLSASRPQDRQFILSSKKLLLSDSGFYLCACPGLGTNEQFFGPGTRLTVL.

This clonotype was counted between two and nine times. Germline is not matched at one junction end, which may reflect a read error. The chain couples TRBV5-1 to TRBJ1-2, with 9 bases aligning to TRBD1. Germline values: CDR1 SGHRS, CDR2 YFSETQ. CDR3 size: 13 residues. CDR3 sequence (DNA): TGCACCAGCAGCTCCACCCGGACAGGGGTGGCCACCTTC. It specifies CTSSSTRTGVATF.

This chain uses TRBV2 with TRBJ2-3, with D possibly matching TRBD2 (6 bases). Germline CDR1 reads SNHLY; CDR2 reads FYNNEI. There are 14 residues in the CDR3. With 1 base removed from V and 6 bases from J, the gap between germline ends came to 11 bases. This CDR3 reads CASSEGGGMDTQYF. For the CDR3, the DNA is TGTGCCAGCAGTGAAGGAGGCGGGATGGATACGCAGTATTTT.

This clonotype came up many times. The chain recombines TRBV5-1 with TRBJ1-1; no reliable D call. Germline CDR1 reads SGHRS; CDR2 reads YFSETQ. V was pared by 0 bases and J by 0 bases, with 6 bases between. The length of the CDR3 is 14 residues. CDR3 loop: CASSLGGMNTEAFF. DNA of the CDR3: TGCGCCAGCAGCTTGGGCGGGATGAACACTGAAGCTTTCTTT.

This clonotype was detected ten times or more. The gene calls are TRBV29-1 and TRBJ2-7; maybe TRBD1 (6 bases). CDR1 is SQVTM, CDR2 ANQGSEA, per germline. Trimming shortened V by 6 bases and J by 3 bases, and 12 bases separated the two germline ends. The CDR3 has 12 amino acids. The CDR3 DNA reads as TGCAGCGTGACAGGTGCTGTCTACGAGCAGTACTTC. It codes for CSVTGAVYEQYF.

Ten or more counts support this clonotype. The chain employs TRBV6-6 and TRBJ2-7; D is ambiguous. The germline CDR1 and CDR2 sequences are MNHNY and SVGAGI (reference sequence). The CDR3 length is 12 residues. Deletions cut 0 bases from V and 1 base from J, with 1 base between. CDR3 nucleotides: TGTGCCAGCAGTTACTCATCCTACGAGCAGTACTTC. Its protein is CASSYSSYEQYF.